These 23 T cell receptor beta chains came from one sample sequenced in a study of shared clonotypes between healthy human individuals. Method: immunoSEQ multiplex PCR; TCRdb's copy keeps in-frame clones and lacks some. The table includes around 2.5 million clones, roughly 93% detected once. Sequencing used naive CD4+ T cells from PBMCs. Described subset: CD45RA+ positively selected. Source of these receptors: a man in his late teens or twenties in good health. Some clones in this sample may be carry-over from other donors' samples.

The rearrangement uses TRBV6-1 and TRBJ2-7; 9 nucleotides align to TRBD1. With 6 bases clipped from V and 3 bases from J, the junction kept 3 bases outside the gene matches. The CDR3 has 13 residues. Germline assignment: CDR1 MNHNS and CDR2 SASEGT. CDR3 protein: CASREGQGYEQYF. CDR3 nucleotide sequence: TGTGCCAGCAGGGAGGGACAGGGCTACGAGCAGTACTTC.

The chain carries TRBV10-3 and TRBJ1-1; unclear D gene. The germline V gene has CDR1 ENHRY and CDR2 SYGVKD. V gave up 4 bases and J gave up 7 bases, with 13 bases separating them. The CDR3 spans 13 residues. The CDR3 reads CAISVSGRSEAFF. The CDR3 DNA follows: TGTGCCATCAGTGTGTCCGGGAGGAGTGAAGCTTTCTTT.

The gene calls are TRBV2 and TRBJ2-1, with 8 positions matching TRBD2. The CDR3 has 16 amino acids. Per germline, CDR1 SNHLY and CDR2 FYNNEI. Trimming at V came to 6 bases and at J to 4 bases, leaving 11 bases not matched to a gene. This CDR3 reads CASRQPLADHYNEQFF. CDR3 in DNA: TGTGCCAGCAGGCAACCACTAGCGGACCATTACAATGAGCAGTTCTTC.

This clone has a single count. The rearrangement joins TRBV19 to TRBJ2-7, with a tentative D call TRBD2 (7 bases). V was shortened by 2 bases and J by 3 bases, with 14 bases between the two germline ends. The length of the CDR3 is 15 residues. The V gene's germline CDR1 is LNHDA and CDR2 SQIVND (reference sequence). CDR3 sequence reads: CASSIWGGHNYEQYF. The DNA of the CDR3 is TGTGCCAGTAGTATATGGGGGGGGCACAACTACGAGCAGTACTTC.

This chain links TRBV6-6 with TRBJ2-7; no firm D call. Germline V gene data show CDR1 as MNHNY and CDR2 as SVGAGI (reference sequence). Trimming shortened V by 6 bases and J by 4 bases, and 13 bases separated the two germline ends. CDR3 length equals 13 residues. The CDR3 sequence is CASSLGPPYEQYF. CDR3 nucleotides: TGTGCCAGCAGCCTAGGGCCCCCATACGAGCAGTACTTC.

In nucleotides, the CDR3 is TGTGCCAGCAGTTTATGGGGTGCAGGGGGGAATGAAAAACTGTTTTTT. It yields the protein CASSLWGAGGNEKLFF. The chain links TRBV28 to TRBJ1-4; 7 nucleotides align to TRBD1. CDR1 is MDHEN and CDR2 is SYDVKM in the germline V gene. The V gene end was trimmed by 0 bases and the J gene end by 5 bases; junction bases not matched to a gene: 6. The CDR3 is 16 amino acids.

The chain uses TRBV9 and TRBJ2-2, with a weak D call TRBD1 (5 bases). The germline CDR1 and CDR2 sequences are SGDLS and YYNGEE. V shed 2 bases and J shed 4 bases, with 12 bases lying between them. The CDR3 runs 15 residues. The CDR3 is CASSVQGSITGELFF. DNA of the CDR3: TGTGCCAGCAGCGTGCAGGGCTCGATCACCGGGGAGCTGTTTTTT.

The chain combines TRBV10-3 with TRBJ2-7; no reliable D call. The CDR3 is made up of 12 amino acids. V lost 3 bases and J 9 bases, leaving 12 bases between the germline ends. Germline-derived CDR1 and CDR2 are ENHRY and SYGVKD. The CDR3: CAISDAPLGQYF. In nucleotides, the CDR3 is TGTGCCATCAGTGATGCCCCACTGGGGCAGTACTTC.

Remarks on this clone: Sequence at one end of the junction differs from germline and may be a read error. The rearrangement joins TRBV28 to TRBJ2-7; a weak D match, TRBD1 (6 bases). This CDR3 spans 14 amino acids. Looked up from germline, CDR1 is MDHEN and CDR2 is SYDVKM. CDR3 sequence: CASTSTGESSEQYF. The CDR3, as DNA: TGTGCCAGCACCTCGACAGGAGAGTCCTCCGAGCAGTACTTC. Full variable domain (remainder filled in from reference TRBV28 and TRBJ2-7): DVKVTQSSRYLVKRTGEKVFLECVQDMDHENMFWYRQDPGLGLRLIYFSYDVKMKEKGDIPEGYSVSREKKERFSLILESASTNQTSMYLCASTSTGESSEQYFGPGTRLTVT.

This chain links TRBV5-1 with TRBJ2-1; the match to TRBD1 covers 7 bases. There are 14 residues in the CDR3. V trimming: 3 bases; J trimming: 6 bases; junction bases outside the gene matches: 6. Germline-derived CDR1 and CDR2 are SGHRS and YFSETQ. The DNA for the CDR3 is TGCGCCAGCAGCTCCGGGACAGTGATCAATGAGCAGTTCTTC. It yields the protein CASSSGTVINEQFF.

The chain uses TRBV5-1 and TRBJ2-1; D remains unclear. The germline V and J ends were trimmed by 2 bases and 3 bases, with 6 bases remaining between them. The length of the CDR3 is 13 residues. Germline CDR1 reads SGHRS; CDR2 reads YFSETQ. CDR3 sequence (DNA): TGCGCCAGCAGCTTTCCAGACTACAATGAGCAGTTCTTC. Translating it yields CASSFPDYNEQFF.

A word on this clone: Distinct nucleotide sequences in the sample also encode this CDR3. This CDR3 is CASSFGTAYEQYF. The CDR3 DNA is TGTGCCAGCAGTTTCGGGACTGCCTACGAGCAGTACTTC. V gene TRBV7-9 combines with J gene TRBJ2-7; D may be TRBD2 (6 bases). This CDR3 is 13 amino acids long. V was clipped by 6 bases and J by 2 bases, with 11 bases between them. Germline CDR1 SEHNR, CDR2 FQNEAQ (reference sequence).

In this sample, this clone turned up once. The chain is built from TRBV21-1 and TRBJ2-3; the table's D call of TRBD2 was not tested on the DNA. TRBV21-1 is designated a pseudogene. The CDR3 covers 17 residues. CDR3 in amino acids: CASSGSGRTLYTDTQYF. For the CDR3, the DNA is TGTGCCAGCAGTGGAAGCGGGAGGACCTTATACACAGATACGCAGTATTTT.

The rearrangement uses TRBV5-8 and TRBJ1-1; 7 bases fit TRBD1. V lost 3 bases and J lost 1; bases outside the gene matches: 9. The CDR3 has 16 amino acids. Germline V gene lookup returns CDR1 SGHTS and CDR2 YDEGEE. For the CDR3, the DNA is TGTGCCAGCAGCTCGGGCGGGACAGTAAAGAACACTGAAGCTTTCTTT. This gives the protein CASSSGGTVKNTEAFF. Drawing the rest from reference TRBV5-8 and TRBJ1-1, the complete variable domain is EAGVTQSPTHLIKTRGQQATLRCSPISGHTSVYWYQQALGLGLQFLLWYDEGEERNRGNFPPRFSGRQFPNYSSELNVNALELEDSALYLCASSSGGTVKNTEAFFGQGTRLTVV.

This clone showed up just once. The V call is TRBV7-2, the J call TRBJ2-1, with TRBD2 identical over 13 bases. CDR3 length: 13 residues. V dropped 4 bases and J dropped 14; count of bases not matched to a gene: 5. From germline, CDR1 is SGHTA and CDR2 FQGNSA. In DNA, the CDR3 is TGTGCCAGCAGCTCTGGACTAGCGGGAGCTAAGTTCTTC. It codes for CASSSGLAGAKFF.

The chain combines TRBV5-4 with TRBJ2-7; 13 bases align to TRBD2. The V gene end was trimmed by 4 bases and the J gene end by 2 bases; junction bases not matched to a gene: 3. The CDR3 has 15 residues. Germline V gene sequence: CDR1 SGHNT, CDR2 YYREEE (reference sequence). The CDR3 here is CASSGGLAGTYEQYF. Here the CDR3 DNA reads TGTGCCAGCAGCGGGGGACTAGCGGGGACCTACGAGCAGTACTTC. Based on the CDR3 plus reference TRBV5-4 and TRBJ2-7, the full variable domain is ETGVTQSPTHLIKTRGQQVTLRCSSQSGHNTVSWYQQALGQGPQFIFQYYREEENGRGNFPPRFSGLQFPNYSSELNVNALELDDSALYLCASSGGLAGTYEQYFGPGTRLTVT.

The chain combines TRBV1 with TRBJ1-3; the table gives TRBD1 as D, unverified against the DNA. TRBV1 is assigned pseudogene status. The CDR3 covers 22 residues. This CDR3 is CTSSQEIPNRGPGQFSGNTIYF. CDR3 DNA: TGCACCAGCAGCCAAGAGATTCCCAACAGGGGGCCAGGGCAATTCTCTGGAAACACCATATATTTT.

Comment on this clone: Other DNA sequences in the same sample also yield this CDR3. The chain couples TRBV5-4 to TRBJ2-3; D not resolved. CDR1 is SGHNT, CDR2 YYREEE, per germline (reference sequence). V shed 2 bases and J shed 0 bases, with 1 base lying between them. The CDR3 contains 12 residues. CDR3 nucleotide sequence: TGTGCCAGCAGCTTCAGCACAGATACGCAGTATTTT. This codes for CASSFSTDTQYF. The whole variable domain, remainder taken from reference TRBV5-4 and TRBJ2-3, is ETGVTQSPTHLIKTRGQQVTLRCSSQSGHNTVSWYQQALGQGPQFIFQYYREEENGRGNFPPRFSGLQFPNYSSELNVNALELDDSALYLCASSFSTDTQYFGPGTRLTVL.

This chain uses TRBV2 with TRBJ1-5; the match to TRBD1 covers 10 bases. The CDR3 consists of 16 residues. Trimming removed 6 bases from V and 13 bases from J; junction bases left unmatched: 18. Looked up from germline, CDR1 is SNHLY and CDR2 is FYNNEI. The CDR3 sequence: CASSQGIGTGALQQHF. The CDR3 DNA sequence: TGTGCCAGCAGCCAAGGCATTGGGACAGGGGCTCTACAGCAGCATTTT.

This chain links TRBV6-6 with TRBJ1-4; 11 bases align to TRBD1. V lost 10 bases, J lost 8 bases, and 6 bases stayed unmatched. CDR3 size: 13 residues. Germline-derived CDR1 and CDR2 are MNHNY and SVGAGI (reference sequence). This chain's CDR3 is CATGTGGMEKLFF. Here the CDR3 DNA reads TGTGCCACCGGGACAGGGGGAATGGAAAAACTGTTTTTT.

This chain uses TRBV29-1 with TRBJ2-3; no clear D gene. V lost 7 bases, J lost 6 bases, and 11 bases lay in between. Germline V gives CDR1 SQVTM, CDR2 ANQGSEA. The CDR3 is made up of 11 amino acids. Written as DNA, the CDR3 is TGCAGCGCCCTCCCCAGGGATACGCAGTATTTT. Protein product: CSALPRDTQYF.

This clone was counted a single time. The V gene is TRBV4-3, the J gene TRBJ1-1; D gene unclear. There are 15 residues in the CDR3. Trimming shortened V by 3 bases and J by 1 base, and 12 bases separated the two germline ends. Germline assignment: CDR1 LGHNA and CDR2 YSLEER. CDR3 coding DNA: TGCGCCAGCAGCCACAGTAGGTCAAGGAACACTGAAGCTTTCTTT. Protein product: CASSHSRSRNTEAFF.

The V and J genes are TRBV19 and TRBJ2-5, with a tentative D call TRBD1 (5 bases). Germline V gives CDR1 LNHDA, CDR2 SQIVND (reference sequence). V gave up 2 bases and J gave up 9 bases, with 7 bases separating them. The CDR3 sequence is 11 residues long. The CDR3 loop reads CASSIIGAQYF. CDR3 nucleotide sequence: TGTGCCAGTAGTATAATAGGGGCCCAGTACTTC.